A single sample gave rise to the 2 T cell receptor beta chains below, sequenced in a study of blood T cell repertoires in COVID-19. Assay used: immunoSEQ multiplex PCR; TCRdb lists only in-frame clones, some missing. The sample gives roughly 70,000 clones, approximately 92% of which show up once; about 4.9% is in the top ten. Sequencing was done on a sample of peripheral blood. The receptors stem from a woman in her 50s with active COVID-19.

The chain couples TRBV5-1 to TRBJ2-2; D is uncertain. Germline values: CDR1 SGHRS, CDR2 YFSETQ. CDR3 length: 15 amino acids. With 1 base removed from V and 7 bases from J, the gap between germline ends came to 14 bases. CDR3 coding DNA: TGCGCCAGCAGCTTGAGGTCAAGAGACTTCGGGGAGCTGTTTTTT. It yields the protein CASSLRSRDFGELFF.

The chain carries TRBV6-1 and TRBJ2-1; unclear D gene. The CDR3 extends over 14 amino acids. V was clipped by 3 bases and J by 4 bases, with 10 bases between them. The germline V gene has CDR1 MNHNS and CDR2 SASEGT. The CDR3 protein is CASSEEAAYNEQFF. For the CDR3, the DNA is TGTGCCAGCAGTGAGGAAGCAGCGTACAATGAGCAGTTCTTC.